This T cell receptor beta chain came from a study of response to subunit inactivated influenza vaccine. V shed 4 bases, J shed 4 bases, and the junction held 14 bases outside the gene matches. The CDR3 spans 18 residues. The germline CDR1 and CDR2 sequences are LGHNA and YNFKEQ. Each CDR3 protein is one row after TCRdb ran MiXCR on the RT-PCR reads. Here the sample spans fewer than 750,000 distinct CDR3 sequences, 12% to 15% being singletons. Concerning this clonotype: Its specificity is not known.

Broader study findings: Authors suggested few new T cells are recruited by each seasonal influenza vaccination.

J is TRBJ2-3 and V is TRBV4-2; 10 bases agree with TRBD2. Material: PBMCs from blood, obtained about 13 days after vaccination. This TCR came from a man aged 50-59 years who received an inactivated influenza vaccine. CDR3 amino acids: CASSPGSGGPTWADTQYF. As DNA, the CDR3 is TGTGCCAGCAGCCCAGGTAGCGGGGGGCCAACTTGGGCAGATACGCAGTATTTT.